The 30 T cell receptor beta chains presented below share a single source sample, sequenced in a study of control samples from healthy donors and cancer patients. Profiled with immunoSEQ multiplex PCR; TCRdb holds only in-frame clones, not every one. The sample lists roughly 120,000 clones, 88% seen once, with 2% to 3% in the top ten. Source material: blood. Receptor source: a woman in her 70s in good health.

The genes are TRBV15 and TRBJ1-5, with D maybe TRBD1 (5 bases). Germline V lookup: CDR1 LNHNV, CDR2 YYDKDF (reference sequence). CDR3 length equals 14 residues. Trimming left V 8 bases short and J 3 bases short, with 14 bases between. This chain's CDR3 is CATAGGLNNQPQHF. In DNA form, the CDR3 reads TGTGCCACCGCGGGGGGGTTGAACAATCAGCCCCAGCATTTT.

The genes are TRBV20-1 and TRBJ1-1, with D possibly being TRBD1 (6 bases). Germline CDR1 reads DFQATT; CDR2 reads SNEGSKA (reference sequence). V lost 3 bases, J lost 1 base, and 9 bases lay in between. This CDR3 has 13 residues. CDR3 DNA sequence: TGCAGTGCTAGTCGGACAGAGAACACTGAAGCTTTCTTT. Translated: CSASRTENTEAFF.

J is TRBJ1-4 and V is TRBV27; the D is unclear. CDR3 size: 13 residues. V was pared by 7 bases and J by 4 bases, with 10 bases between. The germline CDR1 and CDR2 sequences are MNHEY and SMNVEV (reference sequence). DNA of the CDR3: TGTGCCAGCACCGGCGGTGTTAATGAAAAACTGTTTTTT. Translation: CASTGGVNEKLFF.

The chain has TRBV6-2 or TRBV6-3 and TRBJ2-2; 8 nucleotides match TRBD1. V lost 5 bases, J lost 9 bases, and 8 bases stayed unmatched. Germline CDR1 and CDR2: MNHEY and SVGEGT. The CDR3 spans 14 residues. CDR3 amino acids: CASSIYRGVWELFF. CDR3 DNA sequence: TGTGCCAGCAGTATATACAGGGGGGTTTGGGAGCTGTTTTTT.

CDR3 residues: CASSSGQGSDSPLHF. For the CDR3, the DNA is TGTGCCAGCAGCTCCGGACAGGGTTCGGATTCACCCCTCCACTTT. The V and J genes are TRBV28 and TRBJ1-6, with 8 positions matching TRBD1. CDR3 length: 15 amino acids. Germline lookup yields CDR1 MDHEN and CDR2 SYDVKM. V lost 6 bases, J lost 8 bases, and 9 bases stayed unmatched.

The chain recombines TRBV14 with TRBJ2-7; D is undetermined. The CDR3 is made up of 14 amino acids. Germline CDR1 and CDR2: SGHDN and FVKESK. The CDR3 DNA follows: TGTGCCAGCAGCCAAGATCAGTGGGTCGGAACGGCCTCGGTC. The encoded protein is CASSQDQWVGTASV.

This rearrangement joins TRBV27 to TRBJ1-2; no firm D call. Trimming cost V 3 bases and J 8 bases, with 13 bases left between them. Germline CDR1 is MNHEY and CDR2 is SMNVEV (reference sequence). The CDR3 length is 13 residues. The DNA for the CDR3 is TGTGCCAGCAGTTTTGGGCCCAACCGGGGCTACACCTTC. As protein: CASSFGPNRGYTF.

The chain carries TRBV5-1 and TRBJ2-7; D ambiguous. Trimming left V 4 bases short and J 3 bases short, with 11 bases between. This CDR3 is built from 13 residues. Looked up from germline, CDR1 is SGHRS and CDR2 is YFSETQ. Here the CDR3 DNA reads TGCGCCAGCAGCCTCACTGACGGCTACGAGCAGTACTTC. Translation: CASSLTDGYEQYF. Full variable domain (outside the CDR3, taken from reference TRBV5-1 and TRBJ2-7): KAGVTQTPRYLIKTRGQQVTLSCSPISGHRSVSWYQQTPGQGLQFLFEYFSETQRNKGNFPGRFSGRQFSNSRSEMNVSTLELGDSALYLCASSLTDGYEQYFGPGTRLTVT.

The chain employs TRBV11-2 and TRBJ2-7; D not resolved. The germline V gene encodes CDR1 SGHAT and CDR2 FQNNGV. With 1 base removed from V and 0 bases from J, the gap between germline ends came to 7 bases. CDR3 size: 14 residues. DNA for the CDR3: TGTGCCAGCAGCTTAGCGTTCGGCTCCTACGAGCAGTACTTC. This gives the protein CASSLAFGSYEQYF.

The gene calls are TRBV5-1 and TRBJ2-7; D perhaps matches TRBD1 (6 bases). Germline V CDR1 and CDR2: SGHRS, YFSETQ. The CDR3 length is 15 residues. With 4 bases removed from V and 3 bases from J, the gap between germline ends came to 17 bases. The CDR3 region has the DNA TGCGCCAGCAGCGTGAATGGGGGCGCAGGCTACGAGCAGTACTTC. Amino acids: CASSVNGGAGYEQYF.

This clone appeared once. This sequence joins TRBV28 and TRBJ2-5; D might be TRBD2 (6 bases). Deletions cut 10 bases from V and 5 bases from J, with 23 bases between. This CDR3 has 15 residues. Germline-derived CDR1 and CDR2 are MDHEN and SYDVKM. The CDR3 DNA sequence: TGTGCCACCCGCTCGAGGGACTCAAGGGAGGAGACCCAGTACTTC. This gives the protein CATRSRDSREETQYF.

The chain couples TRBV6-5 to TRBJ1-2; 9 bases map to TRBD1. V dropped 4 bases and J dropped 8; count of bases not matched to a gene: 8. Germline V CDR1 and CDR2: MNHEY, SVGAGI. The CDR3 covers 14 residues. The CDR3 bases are TGTGCCAGCAGTTCCAACAGGGGGCTGATCGGCTACACCTTC. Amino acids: CASSSNRGLIGYTF.

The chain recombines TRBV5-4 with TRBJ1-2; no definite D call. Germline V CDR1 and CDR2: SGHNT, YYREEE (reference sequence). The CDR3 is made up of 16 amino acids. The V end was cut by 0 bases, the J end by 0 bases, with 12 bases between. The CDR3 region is CASSLGAPGANYGYTF. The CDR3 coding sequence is TGTGCCAGCAGCTTGGGGGCACCCGGAGCTAACTATGGCTACACCTTC. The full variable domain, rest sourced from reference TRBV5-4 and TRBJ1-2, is ETGVTQSPTHLIKTRGQQVTLRCSSQSGHNTVSWYQQALGQGPQFIFQYYREEENGRGNFPPRFSGLQFPNYSSELNVNALELDDSALYLCASSLGAPGANYGYTFGSGTRLTVV.

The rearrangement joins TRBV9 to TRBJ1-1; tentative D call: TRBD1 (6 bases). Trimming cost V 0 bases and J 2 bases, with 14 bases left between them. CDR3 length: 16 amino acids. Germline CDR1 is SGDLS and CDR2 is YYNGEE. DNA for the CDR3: TGTGCCAGCAGCGTAGCGGCAGGGGCCCGAAACACTGAAGCTTTCTTT. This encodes CASSVAAGARNTEAFF.

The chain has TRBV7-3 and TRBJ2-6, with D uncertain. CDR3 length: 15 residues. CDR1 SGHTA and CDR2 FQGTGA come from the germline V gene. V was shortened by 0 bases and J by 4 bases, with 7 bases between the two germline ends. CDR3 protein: CASSLTGLGANVLTF. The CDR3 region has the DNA TGTGCCAGCAGCTTAACAGGGTTAGGGGCCAACGTCCTGACTTTC.

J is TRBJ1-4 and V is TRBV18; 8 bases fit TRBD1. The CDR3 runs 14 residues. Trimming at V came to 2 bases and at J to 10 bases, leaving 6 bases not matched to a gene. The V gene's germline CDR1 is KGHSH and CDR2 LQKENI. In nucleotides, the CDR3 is TGTGCCAGCTCACCAGGACAGGGATCTGGAAAACTGTTTTTT. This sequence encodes CASSPGQGSGKLFF.

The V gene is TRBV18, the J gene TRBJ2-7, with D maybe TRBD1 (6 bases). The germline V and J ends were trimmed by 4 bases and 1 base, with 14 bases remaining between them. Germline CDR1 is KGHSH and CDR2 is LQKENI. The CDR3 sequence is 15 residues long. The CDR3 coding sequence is TGTGCCAGCTCACTCTACAGGGAAAGATCCTACGAGCAGTACTTC. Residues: CASSLYRERSYEQYF.

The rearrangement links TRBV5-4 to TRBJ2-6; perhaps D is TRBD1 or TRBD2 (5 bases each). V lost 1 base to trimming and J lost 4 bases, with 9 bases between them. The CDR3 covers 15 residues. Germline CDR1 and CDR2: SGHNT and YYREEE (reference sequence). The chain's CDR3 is CASSLNGAGANVLTF. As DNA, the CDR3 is TGTGCCAGCAGCTTGAACGGGGCCGGGGCCAACGTCCTGACTTTC.

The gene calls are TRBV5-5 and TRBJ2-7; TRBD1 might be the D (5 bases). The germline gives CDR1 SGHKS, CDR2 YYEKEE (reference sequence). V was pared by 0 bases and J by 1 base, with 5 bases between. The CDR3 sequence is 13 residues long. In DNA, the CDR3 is TGTGCCAGCAGCTTGGAGGGGTCCTACGAGCAGTACTTC. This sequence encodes CASSLEGSYEQYF.

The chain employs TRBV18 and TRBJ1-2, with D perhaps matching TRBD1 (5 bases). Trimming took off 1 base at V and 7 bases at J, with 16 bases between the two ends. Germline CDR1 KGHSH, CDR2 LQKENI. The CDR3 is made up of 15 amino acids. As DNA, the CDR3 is TGTGCCAGCTCACCACTATCAGAGGGGCGAGGTGGCTACACCTTC. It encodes CASSPLSEGRGGYTF. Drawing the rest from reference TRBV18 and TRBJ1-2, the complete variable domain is NAGVMQNPRHLVRRRGQEARLRCSPMKGHSHVYWYRQLPEEGLKFMVYLQKENIIDESGMPKERFSAEFPKEGPSILRIQQVVRGDSAAYFCASSPLSEGRGGYTFGSGTRLTVV.

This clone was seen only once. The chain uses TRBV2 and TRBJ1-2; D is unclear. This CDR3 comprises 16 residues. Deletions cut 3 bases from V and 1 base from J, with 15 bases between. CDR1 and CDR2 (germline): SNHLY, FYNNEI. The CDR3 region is CASSEAKGSYNYGYTF. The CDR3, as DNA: TGTGCCAGCAGTGAGGCCAAGGGCTCCTATAACTATGGCTACACCTTC.

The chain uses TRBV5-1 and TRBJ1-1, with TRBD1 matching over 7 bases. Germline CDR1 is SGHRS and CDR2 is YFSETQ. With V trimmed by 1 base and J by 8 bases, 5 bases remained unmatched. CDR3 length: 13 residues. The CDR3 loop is CASSLPTGAEAFF. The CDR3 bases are TGCGCCAGCAGCTTGCCTACAGGGGCGGAAGCTTTCTTT.

CDR3 residues: CASSPGGQSSYNSPLHF. The CDR3 bases are TGTGCCAGCAGTCCGGGGGGACAGAGCTCCTATAATTCACCCCTCCACTTT. The rearrangement uses TRBV6-6 and TRBJ1-6, with 7 bases that match TRBD1. V lost 5 bases and J lost 0; bases outside the gene matches: 7. Germline values: CDR1 MNHNY, CDR2 SVGAGI (reference sequence). This CDR3 has 17 residues.

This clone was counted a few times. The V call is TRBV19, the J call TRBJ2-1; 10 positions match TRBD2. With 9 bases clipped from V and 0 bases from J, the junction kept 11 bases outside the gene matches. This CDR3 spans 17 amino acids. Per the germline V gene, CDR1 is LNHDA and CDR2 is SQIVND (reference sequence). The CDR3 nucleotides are TGTGCCAGGAAGGCTAGCGGGGGCCCTAGCTCCTACAATGAGCAGTTCTTC. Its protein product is CARKASGGPSSYNEQFF. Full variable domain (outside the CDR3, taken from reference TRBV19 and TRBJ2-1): DGGITQSPKYLFRKEGQNVTLSCEQNLNHDAMYWYRQDPGQGLRLIYYSQIVNDFQKGDIAEGYSVSREKKESFPLTVTSAQKNPTAFYLCARKASGGPSSYNEQFFGPGTRLTVL.

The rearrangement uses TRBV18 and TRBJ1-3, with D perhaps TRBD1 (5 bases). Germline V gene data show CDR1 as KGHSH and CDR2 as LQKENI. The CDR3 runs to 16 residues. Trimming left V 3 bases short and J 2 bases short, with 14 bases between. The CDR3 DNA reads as TGTGCCAGCTCACCTGGGGCGTGGGGTCCTGGAAACACCATATATTTT. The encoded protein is CASSPGAWGPGNTIYF. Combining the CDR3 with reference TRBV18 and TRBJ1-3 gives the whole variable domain NAGVMQNPRHLVRRRGQEARLRCSPMKGHSHVYWYRQLPEEGLKFMVYLQKENIIDESGMPKERFSAEFPKEGPSILRIQQVVRGDSAAYFCASSPGAWGPGNTIYFGEGSWLTVV.

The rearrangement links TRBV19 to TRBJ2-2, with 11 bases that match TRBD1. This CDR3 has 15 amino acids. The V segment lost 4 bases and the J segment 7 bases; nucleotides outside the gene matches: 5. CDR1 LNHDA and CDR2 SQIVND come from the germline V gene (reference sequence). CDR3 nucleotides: TGTGCCAGTAGTACCCCGGGACAGGGGGTCGGGGAGCTGTTTTTT. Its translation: CASSTPGQGVGELFF.

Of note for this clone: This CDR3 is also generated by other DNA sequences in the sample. The CDR3: CASSLGGVGANVLTF. Here the CDR3 DNA reads TGTGCCAGCAGCTTAGGAGGGGTCGGGGCCAACGTCCTGACTTTC. The V call is TRBV11-2, the J call TRBJ2-6; D could derive from TRBD1 or TRBD2 (5 bases each). The CDR3 runs to 15 residues. Deletions cut 1 base from V and 4 bases from J, with 8 bases between. Germline CDR1 is SGHAT and CDR2 is FQNNGV. The variable domain in full, with the rest retrieved from reference TRBV11-2 and TRBJ2-6, is EAGVAQSPRYKIIEKRQSVAFWCNPISGHATLYWYQQILGQGPKLLIQFQNNGVVDDSQLPKDRFSAERLKGVDSTLKIQPAKLEDSAVYLCASSLGGVGANVLTFGAGSRLTVL.

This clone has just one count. In nucleotides, the CDR3 is TGTGCCAGCAGCTGGCGCCCTGGGGCGGGGGGCTACACCTTC. The encoded protein is CASSWRPGAGGYTF. The rearrangement links TRBV7-2 to TRBJ1-2; maybe TRBD1 (5 bases). The CDR3 contains 14 residues. V was pared by 4 bases and J by 8 bases, with 17 bases between. CDR1 and CDR2 from the germline V gene are SGHTA and FQGNSA.

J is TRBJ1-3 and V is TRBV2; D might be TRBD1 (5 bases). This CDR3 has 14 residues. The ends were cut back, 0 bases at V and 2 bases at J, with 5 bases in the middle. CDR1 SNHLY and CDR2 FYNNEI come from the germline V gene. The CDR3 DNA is TGTGCCAGCAGTGAAGCGACAGCTGGAAACACCATATATTTT. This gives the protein CASSEATAGNTIYF.

The CDR3 sequence is CATSDLRHTGELFF. CDR3 nucleotides: TGTGCCACCAGTGATCTCAGACACACCGGGGAGCTGTTTTTT. The chain employs TRBV24-1 and TRBJ2-2, with D uncertain. The CDR3 has 14 amino acids. Trimming removed 3 bases from V and 3 bases from J, with 7 bases in between. In germline, CDR1 is KGHDR, CDR2 SFDVKD.